A single sample is the source of the 20 T cell receptor beta chains below, sequenced in a study of Graves' ophthalmopathy and Graves' hyperthyroidism. TCR beta CDR3 regions were amplified from RNA transcripts. HTBI-primed first-round RT-PCR preceded second-round multiplex PCR. Each CDR3 protein is one row after TCRdb ran MiXCR on the multiplex PCR reads. The sample yields about 740,000 distinct CDR3 sequences, around 40% seen once. Sequencing was done on a sample of peripheral blood. The receptors originated from an adult man with Graves' ophthalmopathy.

In this sample, this clonotype turned up many times. The chain has TRBV7-2 and TRBJ1-5, with a tentative D call TRBD1 (6 bases). V was clipped by 5 bases and J by 7 bases, with 12 bases between them. Germline V lookup: CDR1 SGHTA, CDR2 FQGNSA. This CDR3 is built from 13 residues. DNA of the CDR3: TGTGCCAGCAGCCCATTGGGGGGCCAGCCCCAGCATTTT. Protein sequence: CASSPLGGQPQHF. The full variable domain, completed using reference TRBV7-2 and TRBJ1-5, is GAGVSQSPSNKVTEKGKDVELRCDPISGHTALYWYRQSLGQGLEFLIYFQGNSAPDKSGLPSDRFSAERTGGSVSTLTIQRTQQEDSAVYLCASSPLGGQPQHFGDGTRLSIL.

The chain employs TRBV9 and TRBJ1-6; D uncertain. This CDR3 spans 21 amino acids. The V gene's germline CDR1 is SGDLS and CDR2 YYNGEE. V shed 3 bases and J shed 6 bases, with 31 bases lying between them. The CDR3: CASSGDSPLRRRTNLNSPLHF. As DNA, the CDR3 is TGTGCCAGCAGCGGGGATTCTCCCCTAAGACGCCGCACAAACCTTAATTCACCCCTCCACTTT.

The J gene is TRBJ2-7, the V gene TRBV7-2; 8 bases fit TRBD1. The CDR3 length is 19 residues. V shed 0 bases, J shed 1 base, and the junction held 14 bases outside the gene matches. CDR1 and CDR2 (germline): SGHTA, FQGNSA. For the CDR3, the DNA is TGTGCCAGCAGCTTAGCACACCGGACAGGGCCGGGGCTGTCCTACGAGCAGTACTTC. It is translated as CASSLAHRTGPGLSYEQYF.

CDR3 region: CASSGLAMSGELFF. CDR3 in DNA: TGTGCCAGCTCTGGACTAGCGATGAGCGGGGAGCTGTTTTTT. The chain uses TRBV25-1 and TRBJ2-2; 9 nucleotides agree with TRBD2. Germline values: CDR1 MGHDK, CDR2 SYGVNS. The ends lost 8 bases at V and 7 bases at J; junction bases unmatched: 8. The CDR3 is 14 residues long.

V gene TRBV9 combines with J gene TRBJ2-7; TRBD2 matches at 10 bases. With V trimmed by 4 bases and J by 7 bases, 11 bases remained unmatched. Germline CDR1 reads SGDLS; CDR2 reads YYNGEE. CDR3 length: 15 amino acids. The DNA of the CDR3 is TGTGCCAGCAGCTTAAAAGCGGGAGGGCCCGGAGAGCAGTACTTC. It translates to CASSLKAGGPGEQYF.

This clonotype has a count of ten or more. The V gene is TRBV7-9, the J gene TRBJ2-5, with D possibly TRBD2 on 5 matching bases. There are 14 residues in the CDR3. Germline V CDR1 and CDR2: SEHNR, FQNEAQ (reference sequence). V lost 5 bases, J lost 2 bases, and 12 bases lay in between. The CDR3 coding sequence is TGTGCCAGCAGCCTAACGGGGATACAAGAGACCCAGTACTTC. Translated: CASSLTGIQETQYF.

This clonotype was counted at least ten times. This sequence joins TRBV9 and TRBJ1-1; TRBD1 matches at 9 bases. The CDR3 contains 18 residues. V was clipped by 0 bases and J by 1 base; unmatched bases: 10. Germline V gene data show CDR1 as SGDLS and CDR2 as YYNGEE. The CDR3: CASSVVATGGRENTEAFF. As DNA, the CDR3 is TGTGCCAGCAGCGTAGTAGCCACAGGGGGCCGAGAGAACACTGAAGCTTTCTTT.

There are a few counts of this clonotype. The gene calls are TRBV20-1 and TRBJ2-5; 9 nucleotides match TRBD2. Germline CDR1 is DFQATT and CDR2 is SNEGSKA (reference sequence). The CDR3 consists of 15 residues. With V trimmed by 0 bases and J by 2 bases, 4 bases remained unmatched. CDR3 in DNA: TGCAGTGCTAGAGATAGCGGGGGCATACAAGAGACCCAGTACTTC. Residues: CSARDSGGIQETQYF.

The chain joins TRBV2 to TRBJ1-6, with 7 bases that match TRBD1. The V and J ends lost 4 bases and 10 bases, in that order; junction bases with no gene match: 10. In germline, CDR1 is SNHLY, CDR2 FYNNEI. This CDR3 has 15 residues. This CDR3 is CASSGARGTESPLHF. CDR3 sequence (DNA): TGTGCCAGCAGTGGTGCCCGCGGGACAGAATCACCCCTCCACTTT.

The chain has TRBV20-1 and TRBJ1-1; D unresolved. The CDR3 has 14 amino acids. The germline V and J ends were trimmed by 1 base and 0 bases, with 9 bases remaining between them. Germline V gives CDR1 DFQATT, CDR2 SNEGSKA (reference sequence). The CDR3 DNA reads TGCAGTGCTAGAGTTATCAGCCTGAACACTGAAGCTTTCTTT. Translating gives CSARVISLNTEAFF.

This clonotype was picked up many times. The V and J genes are TRBV9 and TRBJ1-1, with D uncertain. Germline loops: CDR1 SGDLS, CDR2 YYNGEE. V lost 0 bases to trimming and J lost 2 bases, with 5 bases between them. The CDR3 spans 13 residues. CDR3 loop: CASSVVPNTEAFF. The CDR3 DNA reads as TGTGCCAGCAGCGTAGTCCCCAACACTGAAGCTTTCTTT.

This clonotype was found a few times. This chain uses TRBV25-1 with TRBJ1-1; 7 bases line up with TRBD1. After removal of 6 bases from V and 6 bases from J, the junction contained 13 bases not matched to a gene. Germline V CDR1 and CDR2: MGHDK, SYGVNS. The CDR3 is made up of 15 amino acids. The CDR3 here is CASSVARGGGPEAFF. The CDR3 DNA reads TGTGCCAGCAGCGTCGCGAGAGGGGGCGGGCCTGAAGCTTTCTTT.

V gene TRBV20-1 combines with J gene TRBJ2-5, with TRBD2 matching 7 bases. CDR3 length equals 14 residues. Germline trimming cut 1 base from V and 6 bases from J; bases unmatched to any gene: 8. CDR1 is DFQATT and CDR2 is SNEGSKA in the germline V gene (reference sequence). CDR3 nucleotides: TGCAGTGCTAGAGTTGGGGGGGAACAGAAGACCCAGTACTTC. It translates to CSARVGGEQKTQYF.

This clonotype appeared a few times. V gene TRBV20-1 combines with J gene TRBJ1-5; no reliable D call. The V end was cut by 1 base, the J end by 2 bases, with 9 bases between. The CDR3 runs 14 residues. Germline V CDR1 and CDR2: DFQATT, SNEGSKA (reference sequence). The DNA of the CDR3 is TGCAGTGCTAGAGGGGCCTACGGCAATCAGCCCCAGCATTTT. As protein: CSARGAYGNQPQHF.

This clonotype was picked up a small number of times. V is TRBV19 and J is TRBJ2-6; D possibly corresponds to TRBD2 (7 bases). Germline CDR1 reads LNHDA; CDR2 reads SQIVND (reference sequence). There are 17 residues in the CDR3. The V gene lost 3 bases and the J gene lost 4 bases, with 16 bases spanning the gap. The CDR3 reads CASSIWGGAIGANVLTF. Here the CDR3 DNA reads TGTGCCAGTAGTATTTGGGGGGGGGCCATCGGGGCCAACGTCCTGACTTTC.

This chain uses TRBV27 with TRBJ1-1, with D possibly being TRBD1 (6 bases). The length of the CDR3 is 14 residues. The germline V and J ends were trimmed by 3 bases and 11 bases, with 19 bases remaining between them. The germline CDR1 and CDR2 sequences are MNHEY and SMNVEV (reference sequence). CDR3: CASSLGGQGRSAFF. The CDR3 bases are TGTGCCAGCAGTTTGGGGGGGCAGGGGCGTTCGGCTTTCTTT.

In regard to this clonotype: This sequence may be a read error, since a much larger clone differs from it by one base. The rearrangement links TRBV11-2 to TRBJ2-5; D uncertain. The J call may be wrong; the DNA end is better matched by TRBJ2-7. The CDR3 loop spans 14 amino acids. CDR1 and CDR2 (germline): SGHAT, FQNNGV. CDR3 in DNA: TGTGCCAGCAGCTTTCCAGCACGTGGTGACGAGCAGTACTTC. Translation: CASSFPARGDEQYF.

In this sample, this clonotype turned up many times. The chain is built from TRBV12-3 or TRBV12-4 and TRBJ1-2, with 8 positions matching TRBD1. V gave up 6 bases and J gave up 4 bases; unmatched junction bases: 1. The CDR3 covers 12 residues. The CDR3 DNA is TGTGCCAGCAGGGACAGGGCCTATGGCTACACCTTC. It encodes CASRDRAYGYTF.

The rearrangement links TRBV3-1 to TRBJ2-5, with TRBD1 identical over 9 bases. This CDR3 is 16 amino acids long. The junction had 6 bases not matched to a gene; V was cut back by 1 base and J by 3 bases. Germline loops: CDR1 LGHDT, CDR2 YNNKEL (reference sequence). The CDR3 is CASSQAWDRDEETQYF. The CDR3 DNA reads TGTGCCAGCAGCCAAGCGTGGGACAGGGACGAAGAGACCCAGTACTTC.

This clonotype was counted at least ten times. The genes are TRBV12-3 or TRBV12-4 and TRBJ1-1; the D gene is possibly TRBD1 (5 bases). This CDR3 contains 13 residues. With 6 bases removed from V and 5 bases from J, the gap between germline ends came to 13 bases. The CDR3 sequence: CASSLKGDTEAFF. The CDR3 DNA sequence: TGTGCCAGCAGCCTAAAAGGGGATACTGAAGCTTTCTTT.